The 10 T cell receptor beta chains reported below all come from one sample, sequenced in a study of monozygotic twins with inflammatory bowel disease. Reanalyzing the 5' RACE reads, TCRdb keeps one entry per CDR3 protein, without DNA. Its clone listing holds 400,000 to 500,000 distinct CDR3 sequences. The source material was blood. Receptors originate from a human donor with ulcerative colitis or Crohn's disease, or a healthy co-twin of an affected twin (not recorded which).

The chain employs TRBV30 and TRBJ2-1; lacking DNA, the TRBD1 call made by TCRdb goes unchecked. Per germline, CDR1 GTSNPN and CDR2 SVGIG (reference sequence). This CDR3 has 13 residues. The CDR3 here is CAWSPAGAREQFF. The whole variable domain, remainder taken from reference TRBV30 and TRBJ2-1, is SQTIHQWPATLVQPVGSPLSLECTVEGTSNPNLYWYRQAAGRGLQLLFYSVGIGQISSEVPQNLSASRPQDRQFILSSKKLLLSDSGFYLCAWSPAGAREQFFGPGTRLTVL.

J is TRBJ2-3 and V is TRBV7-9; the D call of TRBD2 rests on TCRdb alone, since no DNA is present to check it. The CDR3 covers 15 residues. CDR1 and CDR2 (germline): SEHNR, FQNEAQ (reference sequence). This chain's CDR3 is CASSLLSGRQDTQYF.

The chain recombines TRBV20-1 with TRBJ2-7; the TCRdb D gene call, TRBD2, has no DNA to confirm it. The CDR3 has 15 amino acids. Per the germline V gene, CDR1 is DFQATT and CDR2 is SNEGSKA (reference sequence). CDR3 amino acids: CSARSGDSPSYEQYF.

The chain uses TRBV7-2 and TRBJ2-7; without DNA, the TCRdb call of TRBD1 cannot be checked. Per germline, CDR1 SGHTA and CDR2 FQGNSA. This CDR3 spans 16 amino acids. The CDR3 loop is CASSLSGQGFQGEQYF.

CDR3 protein: CASSFLGMSDTEAFF. This rearrangement joins TRBV12-3 or TRBV12-4 to TRBJ1-1. The CDR3 loop spans 15 amino acids.

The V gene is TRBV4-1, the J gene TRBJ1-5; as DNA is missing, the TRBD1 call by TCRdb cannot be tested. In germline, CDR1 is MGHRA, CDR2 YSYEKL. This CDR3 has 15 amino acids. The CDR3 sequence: CASSSQGNSNQPQHF.

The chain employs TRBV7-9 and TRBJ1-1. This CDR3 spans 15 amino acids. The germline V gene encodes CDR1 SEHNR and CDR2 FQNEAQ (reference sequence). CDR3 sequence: CASSLGGYGNTEAFF.

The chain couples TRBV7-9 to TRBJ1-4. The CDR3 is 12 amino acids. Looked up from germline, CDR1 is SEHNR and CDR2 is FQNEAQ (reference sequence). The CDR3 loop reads CASSLKSGQLFF.

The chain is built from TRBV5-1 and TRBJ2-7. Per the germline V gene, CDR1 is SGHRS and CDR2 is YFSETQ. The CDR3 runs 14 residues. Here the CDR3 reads CASSLGTLSYEQYF. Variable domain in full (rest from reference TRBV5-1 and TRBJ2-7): KAGVTQTPRYLIKTRGQQVTLSCSPISGHRSVSWYQQTPGQGLQFLFEYFSETQRNKGNFPGRFSGRQFSNSRSEMNVSTLELGDSALYLCASSLGTLSYEQYFGPGTRLTVT.

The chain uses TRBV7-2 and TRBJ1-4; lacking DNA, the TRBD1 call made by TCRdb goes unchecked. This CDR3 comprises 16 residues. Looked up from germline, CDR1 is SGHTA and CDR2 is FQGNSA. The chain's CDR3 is CASSLALGGHREKLFF.